The rows below give T cell receptor beta chains drawn from one sample of a study of shared clonotypes between healthy human individuals. The data were produced by immunoSEQ multiplex PCR, yet TCRdb's version contains in-frame clones alone and is incomplete. The sample has about 2.1 million clones, roughly 95% seen once. The sample taken for sequencing was naive CD8+ T cells from PBMCs. The receptors originated from a man younger than 35 in good health. Some clones in this sample may be carry-over from other donors' samples. CDR3s include the opening cysteine and the closing phenylalanine or tryptophan. Fields, in order: D gene, J gene, clone size, CDR3 length, V gene, CDR3 protein, CDR3 DNA. A D gene is named only where the DNA matches it firmly. Some rows have no size entry. The others give once, few or many, or a class for an expanded clone.

TRBD1 | TRBJ1-1 | . | 13 | TRBV5-5 | CASSQNRGTEAFF | TGTGCCAGCAGCCAGAACAGGGGAACTGAAGCTTTCTTT
TRBD2 | TRBJ2-7 | . | 16 | TRBV13 | CASSVGPGLADHEQYF | TGTGCCAGCAGCGTAGGACCGGGACTAGCGGACCACGAGCAGTACTTC
. | TRBJ2-1 | . | 15 | TRBV28 | CASSPGASPYNEQFF | TGTGCCAGCAGCCCGGGTGCAAGTCCCTACAATGAGCAGTTCTTC
TRBD2 | TRBJ2-3 | once | 15 | TRBV27 | CASSILAGAPDTQYF | TGTGCCAGCAGTATATTAGCGGGAGCCCCAGATACGCAGTATTTT
. | TRBJ2-1 | . | 16 | TRBV19 | CASSIFSGPTYNEQFF | TGTGCCAGTAGTATATTCAGCGGGCCGACCTACAATGAGCAGTTCTTC
TRBD2 | TRBJ2-5 | . | 15 | TRBV5-1 | CASSYGTSGRETQYF | TGCGCCAGCAGCTATGGGACTAGCGGGAGAGAGACCCAGTACTTC
. | TRBJ1-5 | few | 16 | TRBV28 | CASSFGLGVSNQPQHF | TGTGCCAGCAGTTTCGGGTTGGGGGTTAGCAATCAGCCCCAGCATTTT
. | TRBJ1-3 | . | 14 | TRBV6-1 | CASRETGSGNTIYF | TGTGCCAGCAGGGAGACAGGCTCTGGAAACACCATATATTTT
TRBD2 | TRBJ2-2 | . | 16 | TRBV7-6 | CASSLGTSGSTGELFF | TGTGCCAGCAGCTTAGGGACTAGCGGATCCACCGGGGAGCTGTTTTTT
TRBD1 | TRBJ2-3 | . | 15 | TRBV7-9 | CASSLGQASTDTQYF | TGTGCCAGCAGCCTGGGACAGGCGAGCACAGATACGCAGTATTTT
TRBD1 | TRBJ1-1 | . | 13 | TRBV19 | CATKTGVNTEAFF | TGTGCCACAAAAACAGGGGTGAACACTGAAGCTTTCTTT
TRBD1 | TRBJ1-1 | . | 16 | TRBV7-6 | CASSFSGQGGGTEAFF | TGTGCCAGCAGCTTCTCGGGACAGGGAGGAGGCACTGAAGCTTTCTTT
TRBD2 | TRBJ2-7 | few | 14 | TRBV19 | CASSPSGSSYEQYF | TGTGCCAGTAGTCCTAGCGGGAGCTCCTACGAGCAGTACTTC
TRBD2 | TRBJ2-1 | . | 17 | TRBV4-1 | CASSPYVASGLNNEQFF | TGCGCCAGCAGCCCGTACGTGGCTAGCGGACTTAACAATGAGCAGTTCTTC
. | TRBJ1-5 | . | 13 | TRBV5-3 | CARSPLQNQPQHF | TGTGCCAGAAGCCCGCTCCAGAATCAGCCCCAGCATTTT
TRBD2 | TRBJ2-1 | . | 16 | TRBV9 | CASSELAGAAYNEQFF | TGTGCCAGCAGCGAACTAGCGGGAGCTGCCTACAATGAGCAGTTCTTC
TRBD2 | TRBJ2-5 | once | 14 | TRBV9 | CASSVVAGGETQYF | TGTGCCAGCAGCGTAGTAGCGGGGGGAGAGACCCAGTACTTC
. | TRBJ2-7 | . | 15 | TRBV19 | CASKDGAGSSYEQYF | TGTGCCAGTAAGGACGGGGCGGGGAGCTCCTACGAGCAGTACTTC
. | TRBJ2-7 | . | 12 | TRBV10-1 | CARSTGSYEQYF | TGCGCCAGAAGTACAGGGTCCTACGAGCAGTACTTC
. | TRBJ2-1 | . | 15 | TRBV5-6 | CASSSDYPEGAEQFF | TGTGCCAGCAGCTCCGACTACCCAGAGGGCGCCGAGCAGTTCTTC
TRBD1 | TRBJ1-5 | . | 16 | TRBV15 | CATGQGYGPSNQPQHF | TGTGCCACCGGACAGGGGTACGGTCCGAGCAATCAGCCCCAGCATTTT
. | TRBJ1-4 | . | 14 | TRBV7-9 | CASSLAATNEKLFF | TGTGCCAGCAGCTTAGCAGCAACTAATGAAAAACTGTTTTTT
. | TRBJ2-5 | . | 16 | TRBV18 | CASSPPSAGGGETQYF | TGTGCCAGCTCACCACCGTCGGCAGGAGGAGGGGAGACCCAGTACTTC
. | TRBJ1-5 | . | 17 | TRBV4-3 | CASSRTRDTNNNQPQHF | TGCGCCAGCAGCCGTACCCGGGACACAAACAACAATCAGCCCCAGCATTTT
. | TRBJ1-4 | . | 15 | TRBV6-5 | CASSLLGGPNEKLFF | TGTGCCAGCAGCCTCTTGGGAGGACCTAATGAAAAACTGTTTTTT
. | TRBJ2-7 | . | 15 | TRBV5-1 | CASSLGQGLGREQYF | TGCGCCAGCAGCTTGGGCCAGGGATTAGGCCGGGAGCAGTACTTC
. | TRBJ1-1 | . | 12 | TRBV19 | CASSIVSQVAFF | TGTGCCAGTAGTATCGTAAGTCAAGTCGCTTTCTTT
TRBD2 | TRBJ2-7 | . | 15 | TRBV2 | CASAERAGLAHEQYF | TGTGCCTCAGCAGAGAGAGCGGGACTAGCTCACGAGCAGTACTTC
. | TRBJ2-5 | . | 16 | TRBV28 | CASRLTDGLGEETQYF | TGTGCCAGCAGACTTACAGACGGGCTCGGGGAAGAGACCCAGTACTTC
. | TRBJ2-7 | . | 14 | TRBV5-1 | CASSLVDNSYEQYF | TGCGCCAGCAGCTTGGTCGACAACTCCTACGAGCAGTACTTC
TRBD2 | TRBJ2-5 | once | 17 | TRBV18 | CASSPRRLAGIQETQYF | TGTGCCAGCTCACCACGCAGGCTAGCGGGGATTCAAGAGACCCAGTACTTC